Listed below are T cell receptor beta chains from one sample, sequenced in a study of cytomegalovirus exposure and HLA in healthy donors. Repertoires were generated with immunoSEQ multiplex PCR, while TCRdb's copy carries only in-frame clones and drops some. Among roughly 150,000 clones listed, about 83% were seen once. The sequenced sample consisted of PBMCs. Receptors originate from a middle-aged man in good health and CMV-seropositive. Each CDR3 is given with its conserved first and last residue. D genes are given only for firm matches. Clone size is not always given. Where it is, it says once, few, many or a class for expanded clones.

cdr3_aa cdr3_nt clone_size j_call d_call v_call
CASMSLAGGAYEQYF TGTGCCAGCATGTCCCTAGCGGGGGGCGCCTACGAGCAGTACTTC NA TRBJ2-7 TRBD2 TRBV6-5
CSATDNTEAFF TGCAGCGCAACAGACAACACTGAAGCTTTCTTT NA TRBJ1-1 NA TRBV29-1
CASSKQGLAGVVETQYF TGTGCCAGCAGCAAACAGGGACTAGCGGGAGTTGTAGAGACCCAGTACTTC few TRBJ2-5 TRBD2 TRBV7-6
CASQIDRVQSNQPQHF TGTGCCAGTCAGATTGACAGGGTTCAGAGCAATCAGCCCCAGCATTTT few TRBJ1-5 TRBD1 TRBV19
CATSRGLGQGAGQPQHF TGTGCCACCAGCAGAGGCCTGGGACAGGGGGCAGGACAGCCCCAGCATTTT NA TRBJ1-5 TRBD1 TRBV15
CASSLDINTEAFF TGTGCCAGCAGCTTAGATATCAACACTGAAGCTTTCTTT NA TRBJ1-1 NA TRBV11-3
CASSEGSYTQYF TGTGCCAGCAGTGAGGGGAGTTATACGCAGTATTTT once TRBJ2-3 NA TRBV2
CASSSRAGDGNQPQHF TGTGCCAGCAGTTCAAGGGCAGGGGACGGCAATCAGCCCCAGCATTTT once TRBJ1-5 NA TRBV27
CASSSLQGFDEQFF TGTGCCAGCAGTTCCCTACAGGGTTTCGATGAGCAGTTCTTC NA TRBJ2-1 NA TRBV28
CASSRHLAGGEYNEQFF TGTGCCAGCAGCCGACACCTAGCGGGAGGCGAATACAATGAGCAGTTCTTC NA TRBJ2-1 TRBD2 TRBV4-2
CASSLLPVGSPLHF TGTGCCAGCAGCTTGCTGCCAGTTGGTTCACCCCTCCACTTT NA TRBJ1-6 NA TRBV5-6
CASSFGGRGTDTQYF TGCGCCAGCAGCTTCGGCGGGAGGGGGACAGATACGCAGTATTTT once TRBJ2-3 TRBD2 TRBV5-1
CASSPTSGSYNEQFF TGTGCCAGCAGCCCCACTAGCGGATCCTACAATGAGCAGTTCTTC NA TRBJ2-1 TRBD2 TRBV9
CASSPGPPGANVLTF TGTGCCAGTAGTCCAGGGCCCCCTGGGGCCAACGTCCTGACTTTC NA TRBJ2-6 NA TRBV19
CASSLTVRDTQYF TGTGCCAGCTCACTGACTGTAAGGGATACGCAGTATTTT NA TRBJ2-3 NA TRBV18
CASSGPGGRETQYF TGTGCCAGCAGTGGTCCGGGAGGACGAGAGACCCAGTACTTC NA TRBJ2-5 TRBD2 TRBV6-1
CASSFAGRSSYEQYF TGTGCCAGCAGTTTTGCCGGAAGGAGCTCCTACGAGCAGTACTTC NA TRBJ2-7 NA TRBV5-4
CASTIQGGVVYEQFF TGTGCCAGCACTATCCAGGGTGGAGTAGTGTATGAGCAGTTCTTC NA TRBJ2-1 NA TRBV6-1
CAWTPTRSGYTF TGTGCCTGGACCCCCACACGGAGCGGCTACACCTTC NA TRBJ1-2 NA TRBV30
CASSQRTSKGGELFF TGCGCCAGCAGCCAACGGACTAGTAAAGGCGGGGAGCTGTTTTTT once TRBJ2-2 TRBD2 TRBV4-1
CASSHLFWRDRGFGVYGYTF TGTGCCAGCAGCCATCTTTTTTGGAGGGACAGGGGCTTTGGGGTCTATGGCTACACCTTC once TRBJ1-2 TRBD1 TRBV4-2
CASSTVRGGTETQYF TGTGCCAGTTCGACAGTTAGGGGAGGAACGGAGACCCAGTACTTC few TRBJ2-5 NA TRBV19
CASSSPTGEQYF TGTGCCAGCTCATCCCCGACAGGCGAGCAGTACTTC NA TRBJ2-7 NA TRBV18
CASSSLAGVGYNEQFF TGTGCCAGCAGCTCACTAGCGGGAGTAGGTTACAATGAGCAGTTCTTC NA TRBJ2-1 TRBD2 TRBV28
CASQLRLRQPQHF TGTGCCAGCCAGCTTAGGTTGAGGCAGCCCCAGCATTTT NA TRBJ1-5 NA TRBV6-5
CASSRSRGLEAFF TGTGCCAGCAGCCGTTCGCGGGGGCTTGAAGCTTTCTTT NA TRBJ1-1 NA TRBV7-8
CATSRSRPGVGETQYF TGTGCCACCAGCAGATCCAGGCCCGGGGTTGGAGAGACCCAGTACTTC NA TRBJ2-5 NA TRBV15
CASSPPGAGSNEKLFF TGTGCCAGCTCACCACCTGGGGCAGGCAGTAATGAAAAACTGTTTTTT NA TRBJ1-4 NA TRBV18
CASSLGPSSYNEQFF TGCGCCAGCAGCTTGGGGCCCAGCTCCTACAATGAGCAGTTCTTC NA TRBJ2-1 NA TRBV5-1
CATSRDRAGGYEQYF TGTGCCACCAGCAGAGATAGGGCAGGGGGCTACGAGCAGTACTTC few TRBJ2-7 TRBD1 TRBV15
CASSYIQGNDTF TGTGCCAGCAGTTATATACAGGGAAACGACACCTTC NA TRBJ1-2 NA TRBV28
CSVEDDSSPGEKLFF TGCAGCGTTGAAGATGACAGTTCGCCCGGTGAAAAACTGTTTTTT NA TRBJ1-4 NA TRBV29-1
CASGREAGNTEAFF TGTGCCAGTGGTCGGGAGGCCGGGAACACTGAAGCTTTCTTT NA TRBJ1-1 NA TRBV19
CSSRPGTGGEKLFF TGTTCCAGCAGACCGGGGACAGGGGGCGAAAAACTGTTTTTT NA TRBJ1-4 TRBD1 TRBV7-9
CASSDSGANGLTF TGTGCCAGTTCAGACTCTGGGGCCAACGGCCTGACTTTC NA TRBJ2-6 NA TRBV19
CASSPSALAKNIQYF TGTGCCAGCAGCCCTTCAGCGCTAGCCAAAAACATTCAGTACTTC NA TRBJ2-4 NA TRBV9
CASTEEREGQGEQFF TGTGCCAGCACGGAGGAGCGGGAGGGCCAAGGTGAGCAGTTCTTC once TRBJ2-1 TRBD2 TRBV2
CASSGQGASIGSQAFF TGCGCCAGCAGCGGACAGGGGGCGTCCATAGGTAGTCAAGCTTTCTTT NA TRBJ1-1 TRBD1 TRBV5-1
CASSADGTYEQYF TGCGCCAGCAGCGCGGACGGGACCTACGAGCAGTACTTC NA TRBJ2-7 NA TRBV5-1
CASSLGLAGVLTDTQYF TGTGCCAGCAGCTTGGGACTAGCGGGCGTCCTCACAGATACGCAGTATTTT NA TRBJ2-3 TRBD2 TRBV7-8
CASSNSRLAVREQYF TGTGCCAGCAGCAATAGCCGACTAGCAGTACGCGAGCAGTACTTC few TRBJ2-7 NA TRBV21-1
CASSYRLARSYNEQFF TGTGCCAGCAGTTACCGGCTAGCTCGGAGTTACAATGAGCAGTTCTTC NA TRBJ2-1 NA TRBV6-5
CASSYSTSGRNEQYF TGTGCCAGCAGTTATTCTACTAGCGGGAGAAACGAGCAGTACTTC NA TRBJ2-7 TRBD2 TRBV6-5
CASSEGYRDYGYTF TGTGCCAGCAGTGAAGGGTACAGGGACTATGGCTACACCTTC once TRBJ1-2 NA TRBV6-1
CATRRREGQDEQYF TGTGCCACCCGTAGACGGGAAGGCCAAGACGAGCAGTACTTC once TRBJ2-7 NA TRBV2
CASSISISGTEAFF TGTGCCAGTAGTATAAGTATCTCAGGGACTGAAGCTTTCTTT NA TRBJ1-1 NA TRBV19
CASSLSPEVPQHF TGTGCCAGCAGCTTATCTCCTGAGGTGCCCCAGCATTTT NA TRBJ1-5 NA TRBV7-9
CASSLSRNQPQHF TGTGCCAGCAGCTTATCCAGAAATCAGCCCCAGCATTTT NA TRBJ1-5 NA TRBV5-5
CASSLDASGGDTQYF TGCGCCAGCAGCTTGGACGCTAGCGGGGGGGATACGCAGTATTTT NA TRBJ2-3 TRBD2 TRBV5-1